A single TCR beta chain is shown here with its context. Antigen unknown. Pooling of second doses given at about 4 or about 12 weeks was done. Clones were sequenced by immunoSEQ multiplex PCR, and TCRdb holds only the in-frame ones, with some missing. The sample contains roughly 99,000 clones, more than 85% of which appear only once. The data stem from a study of T cell responses to AZD1222 COVID-19 vaccine. Whole-study results and caveats: Regions 160-218 and 743-854 held dominance among vaccine-associated CD4 TCRs, which spanned spike. Samples come after the peak T cell response, not at day 14. With two AZD1222 doses given, Spike-specific TCR breadth and depth both rose.

Trimming cost V 0 bases and J 8 bases; bases outside gene matches: 2. The CDR3 spans 14 residues. Germline CDR1 MNHEY, CDR2 SVGAGI. V is TRBV6-5 and J is TRBJ1-4, with TRBD1 identical over 8 bases. The sequence derives from an adult who received the AZD1222 COVID-19 vaccine. Sequencing was performed on peripheral blood, taken 28 days after the second AZD1222 dose. The CDR3 sequence: CASSYSQGGEKLFF. CDR3 in DNA: TGTGCCAGCAGTTACTCACAGGGGGGCGAAAAACTGTTTTTT.